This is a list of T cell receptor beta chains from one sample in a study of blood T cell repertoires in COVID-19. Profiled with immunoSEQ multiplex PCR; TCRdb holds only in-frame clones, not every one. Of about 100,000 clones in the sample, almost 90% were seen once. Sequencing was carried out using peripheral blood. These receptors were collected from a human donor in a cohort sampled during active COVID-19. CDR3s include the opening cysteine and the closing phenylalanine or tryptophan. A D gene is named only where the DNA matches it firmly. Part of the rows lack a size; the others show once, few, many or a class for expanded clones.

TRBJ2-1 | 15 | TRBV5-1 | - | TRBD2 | CASSLGTSGGYEQFF | TGCGCCAGCAGCCTTGGGACTAGCGGGGGATATGAGCAGTTCTTC
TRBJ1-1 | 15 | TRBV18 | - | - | CASSPRDGMNTEAFF | TGTGCCAGCTCACCTCGAGACGGGATGAACACTGAAGCTTTCTTT
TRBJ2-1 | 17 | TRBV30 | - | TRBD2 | CAWSVWVSSGSNNEQFF | TGTGCCTGGAGTGTATGGGTATCTAGCGGGAGTAACAATGAGCAGTTCTTC
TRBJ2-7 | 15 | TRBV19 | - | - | CASSIGLQGRNEQYF | TGTGCCAGTAGTATAGGACTACAGGGTCGGAACGAGCAGTACTTC
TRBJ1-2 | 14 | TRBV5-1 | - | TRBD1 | CASSLTGQGEGYTF | TGCGCCAGCAGCTTGACCGGACAGGGTGAAGGCTACACCTTC
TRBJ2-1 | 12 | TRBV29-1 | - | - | CSSNGGLGEQFF | TGCAGCTCAAATGGGGGGTTGGGTGAGCAGTTCTTC
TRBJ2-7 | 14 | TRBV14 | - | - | CASSQGQVRYEQYF | TGTGCCAGCAGCCAAGGACAGGTCAGGTACGAGCAGTACTTC
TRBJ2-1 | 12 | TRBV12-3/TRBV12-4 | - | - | CASSPTGNEQFF | TGTGCCAGCAGCCCGACGGGCAATGAGCAGTTCTTC
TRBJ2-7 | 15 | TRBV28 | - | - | CASSPPAGGSYEQYF | TGTGCCAGCAGTCCACCCGCCGGGGGATCCTACGAGCAGTACTTC
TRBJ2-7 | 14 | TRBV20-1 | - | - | CSASRRAPTYEQYF | TGCAGTGCTAGTAGGAGAGCCCCTACCTACGAGCAGTACTTC
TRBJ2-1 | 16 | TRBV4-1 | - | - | CASSQDSTSKHNEQFF | TGCGCCAGCAGCCAAGATAGTACGAGCAAACACAATGAGCAGTTCTTC
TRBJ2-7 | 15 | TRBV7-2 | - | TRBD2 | CASSFTSGSSYEQYF | TGTGCCAGCAGCTTTACTAGCGGTTCTTCCTACGAGCAGTACTTC
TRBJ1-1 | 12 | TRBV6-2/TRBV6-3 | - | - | CASSPGHPGAFF | TGTGCCAGCAGTCCGGGACATCCTGGGGCTTTCTTT
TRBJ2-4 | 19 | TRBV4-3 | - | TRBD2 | CASSQDLGGTSGSRDIQYF | TGCGCCAGCAGCCAAGATCTGGGGGGGACTAGCGGGAGTAGGGACATTCAGTACTTC
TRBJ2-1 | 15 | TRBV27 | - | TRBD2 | CASSLTSGRALEQFF | TGTGCCAGCAGCCTGACTAGCGGGAGGGCATTAGAGCAGTTCTTC
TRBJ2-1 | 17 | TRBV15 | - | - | CATSRGRLTSSYNEQFF | TGTGCCACCAGCAGAGGGAGACTCACAAGCTCCTACAATGAGCAGTTCTTC
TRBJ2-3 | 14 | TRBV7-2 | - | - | CASSPFPSTDTQYF | TGTGCCAGCAGTCCTTTCCCTAGCACAGATACGCAGTATTTT
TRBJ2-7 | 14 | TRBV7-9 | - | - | CASSYYGTTYEQYF | TGTGCCAGCAGTTATTACGGGACAACCTACGAGCAGTACTTC
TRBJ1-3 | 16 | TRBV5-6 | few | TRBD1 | CASSSMDRGYGNTIYF | TGTGCCAGCAGCTCAATGGACAGGGGGTATGGAAACACCATATATTTT
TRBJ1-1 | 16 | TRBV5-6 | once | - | CASSSSPGHVNTEAFF | TGTGCCAGCAGCTCCTCCCCCGGACATGTGAACACTGAAGCTTTCTTT
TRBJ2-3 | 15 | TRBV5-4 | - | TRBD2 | CASSLRLAGMDTQYF | TGTGCCAGCAGCCTTAGACTAGCGGGAATGGATACGCAGTATTTT
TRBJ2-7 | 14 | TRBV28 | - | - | CASSRVGGSYEQYF | TGTGCCAGCAGTCGGGTGGGTGGCTCCTACGAGCAGTACTTC
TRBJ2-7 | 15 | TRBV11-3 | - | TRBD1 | CASSRTGDRAYEQYF | TGTGCCAGCAGCCGGACAGGGGATAGGGCCTACGAGCAGTACTTC
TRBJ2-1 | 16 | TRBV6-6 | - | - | CASSYSREAPYNEQFF | TGTGCCAGCAGTTACTCGAGGGAGGCTCCCTACAATGAGCAGTTCTTC
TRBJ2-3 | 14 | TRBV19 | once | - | CASSIQDSTDTQYF | TGTGCCAGTAGTATTCAGGACTCCACAGATACGCAGTATTTT